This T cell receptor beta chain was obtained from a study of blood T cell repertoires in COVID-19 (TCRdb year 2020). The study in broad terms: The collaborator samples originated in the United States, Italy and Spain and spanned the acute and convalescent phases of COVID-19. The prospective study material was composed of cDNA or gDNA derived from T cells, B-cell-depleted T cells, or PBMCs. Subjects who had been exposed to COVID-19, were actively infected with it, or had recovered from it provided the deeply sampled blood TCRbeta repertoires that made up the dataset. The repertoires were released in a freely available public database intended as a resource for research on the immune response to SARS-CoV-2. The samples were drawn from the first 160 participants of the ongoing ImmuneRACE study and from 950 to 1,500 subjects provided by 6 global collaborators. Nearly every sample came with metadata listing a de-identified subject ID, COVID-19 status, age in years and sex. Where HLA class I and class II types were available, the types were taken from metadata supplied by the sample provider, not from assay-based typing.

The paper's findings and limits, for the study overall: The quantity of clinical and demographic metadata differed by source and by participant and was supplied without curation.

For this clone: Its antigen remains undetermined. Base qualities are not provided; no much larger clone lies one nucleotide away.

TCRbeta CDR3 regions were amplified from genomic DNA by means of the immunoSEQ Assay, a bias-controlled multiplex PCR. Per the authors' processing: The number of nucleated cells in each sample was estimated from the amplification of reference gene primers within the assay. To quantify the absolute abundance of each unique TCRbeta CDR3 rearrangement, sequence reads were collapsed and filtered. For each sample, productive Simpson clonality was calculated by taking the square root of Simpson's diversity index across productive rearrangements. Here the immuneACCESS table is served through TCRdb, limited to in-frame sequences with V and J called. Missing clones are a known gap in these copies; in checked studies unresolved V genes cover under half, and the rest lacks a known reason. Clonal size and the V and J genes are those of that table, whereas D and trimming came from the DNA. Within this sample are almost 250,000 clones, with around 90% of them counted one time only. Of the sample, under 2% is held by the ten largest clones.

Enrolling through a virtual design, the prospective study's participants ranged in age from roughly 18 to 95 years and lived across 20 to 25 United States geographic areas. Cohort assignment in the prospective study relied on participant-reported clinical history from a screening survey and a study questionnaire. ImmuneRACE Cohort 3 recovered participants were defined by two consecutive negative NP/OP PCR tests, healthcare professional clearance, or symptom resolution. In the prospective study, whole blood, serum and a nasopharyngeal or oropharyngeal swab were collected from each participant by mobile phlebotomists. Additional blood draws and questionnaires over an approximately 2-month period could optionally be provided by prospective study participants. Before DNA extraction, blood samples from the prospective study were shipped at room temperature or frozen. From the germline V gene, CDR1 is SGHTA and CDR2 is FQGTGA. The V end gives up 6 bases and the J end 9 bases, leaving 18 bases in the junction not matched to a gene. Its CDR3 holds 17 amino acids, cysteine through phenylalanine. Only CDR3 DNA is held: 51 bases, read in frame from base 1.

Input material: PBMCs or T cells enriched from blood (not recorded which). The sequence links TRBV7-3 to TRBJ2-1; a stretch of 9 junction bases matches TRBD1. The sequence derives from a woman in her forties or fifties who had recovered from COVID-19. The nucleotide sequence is TGTGCCAGCAGGCGACCTGGACTGGGACAGGGTGCGGGTGAGCAGTTCTTC. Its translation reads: CASRRPGLGQGAGEQFF.